Each of the 5 T cell receptor beta chains below was sequenced from the same sample in a study of radiation and T cells in renal cell carcinoma. Produced via immunoSEQ multiplex PCR; TCRdb's table is partial and in-frame only. The sample has 150,000 or so clones; about 85% are singletons. Regarding time point: baseline pretreatment blood. Documented treatment: 15 Gy SBRT to primary tumor, nephrectomy 4 weeks later. The material sequenced was blood, taken from a patient whose treatment included radiotherapy and nephrectomy. These receptors all stem from a woman between 70 and 85 years old with renal cell carcinoma.

This clone was seen only a few times. This same CDR3 is encoded by further DNA sequences in the sample. This chain uses TRBV30 with TRBJ1-1; D is undetermined. V was shortened by 1 base and J by 1 base, with 4 bases between the two germline ends. The CDR3 extends over 12 amino acids. Germline V gene data show CDR1 as GTSNPN and CDR2 as SVGIG (reference sequence). This CDR3 is CAWSGGNTEAFF. Here the CDR3 DNA reads TGTGCCTGGAGTGGCGGGAACACTGAAGCTTTCTTT.

This clone was picked up one time. The chain has TRBV10-1 and TRBJ1-3, with D perhaps matching TRBD1 (5 bases). Between the trimmed V and J ends, which lost 1 base and 2 bases, there was a span of 12 bases. This CDR3 is built from 16 residues. Germline V gene sequence: CDR1 WNHNN, CDR2 SYGVQD (reference sequence). Here the CDR3 DNA reads TGCGCCAGCAGTGAGTTGGGGCCTAATCCTGGAAACACCATATATTTT. Residues: CASSELGPNPGNTIYF.

This clone was observed once. The chain carries TRBV7-8 and TRBJ2-7; a possible D gene is TRBD1 (6 bases). Germline CDR1 SGHVS, CDR2 FQNEAQ. V was trimmed by 10 bases and J by 5 bases, leaving 12 bases between them. CDR3 length: 11 residues. CDR3 nucleotides: TGTGCCACTGCAGACAGGAACGAGCAGTACTTC. It encodes CATADRNEQYF.

Of note for this clone: Other nucleotide sequences in the sample specify the same CDR3. This chain uses TRBV18 with TRBJ2-7; 8 bases line up with TRBD1. Germline assignment: CDR1 KGHSH and CDR2 LQKENI. The CDR3 loop spans 14 amino acids. V lost 3 bases to trimming and J lost 4 bases; unmatched junction nucleotides: 5. CDR3 sequence reads: CASSPGTGGYEQYF. The CDR3 DNA sequence: TGTGCCAGCTCACCCGGGACAGGTGGATACGAGCAGTACTTC. Combining the CDR3 with reference TRBV18 and TRBJ2-7 gives the whole variable domain NAGVMQNPRHLVRRRGQEARLRCSPMKGHSHVYWYRQLPEEGLKFMVYLQKENIIDESGMPKERFSAEFPKEGPSILRIQQVVRGDSAAYFCASSPGTGGYEQYFGPGTRLTVT.

V gene TRBV30 combines with J gene TRBJ2-2; TRBD2 aligns across 9 bases. Germline trimming cut 2 bases from V and 4 bases from J; bases unmatched to any gene: 5. Germline loops: CDR1 GTSNPN, CDR2 SVGIG (reference sequence). The CDR3 runs to 15 residues. The CDR3 DNA is TGTGCCTGGAGTTCGCTAGCGGGGCTCACCGGGGAGCTGTTTTTT. It encodes CAWSSLAGLTGELFF.